A single sample is the source of the 13 T cell receptor beta chains below, sequenced in a study of CD8 T cells in ankylosing spondylitis. TCRdb independently ran MiXCR on the 5' RACE reads; one entry per CDR3 protein. This sample yields around 99,000 distinct CDR3 sequences, of which roughly 8.8% are seen a single time; approximately 5.5% belongs to the top ten. The sequenced material came from blood, either unsorted or a sorted T cell fraction (not recorded which). These receptor sequences come from a male donor with ankylosing spondylitis or in good health (not recorded which).

This clonotype was recorded at least ten times. The chain has TRBV12-3 or TRBV12-4 and TRBJ2-3, with 13 bases that match TRBD2. J lost 0 bases, V lost 6 bases, and 6 bases had no gene match. This CDR3 has 17 amino acids. CDR3 region: CASSPLGLAGSTDTQYF. CDR3 sequence (DNA): TGTGCCAGCAGCCCCTTGGGACTAGCGGGGAGCACAGATACGCAGTATTTT.

This clonotype was observed at least ten times. The chain carries TRBV6-1 and TRBJ1-1; weak D call: TRBD1 (6 bases). V lost 6 bases and J lost 3, with 11 bases in between. The CDR3 spans 13 residues. Germline loops: CDR1 MNHNS, CDR2 SASEGT. Written as DNA, the CDR3 is TGTGCCAGCAGACAGGGCCCCCACACTGAAGCTTTCTTT. Its translation: CASRQGPHTEAFF.

The table lists this clonotype with many counts. The V gene is TRBV2, the J gene TRBJ1-5, with D tentatively TRBD1 (5 bases). V was clipped by 7 bases and J by 0 bases, with 16 bases between them. Germline V gives CDR1 SNHLY, CDR2 FYNNEI. The CDR3 is 16 residues long. In nucleotides, the CDR3 is TGTGCCAGCAAAAGAAGGACGGGGACTAGCAATCAGCCCCAGCATTTT. Its translation is CASKRRTGTSNQPQHF.

This clonotype was counted at least ten times. The chain links TRBV7-3 to TRBJ2-1; the D is unclear. CDR1 is SGHTA and CDR2 is FQGTGA in the germline V gene. The CDR3 is 13 residues long. The V gene lost 2 bases and the J gene lost 4 bases, with 6 bases spanning the gap. CDR3 in DNA: TGTGCCAGCAGCTTACTAGGTTACAATGAGCAGTTCTTC. Translating gives CASSLLGYNEQFF.

This clonotype was counted many times. V is TRBV20-1 and J is TRBJ1-2; 10 nucleotides align to TRBD1. Germline loops: CDR1 DFQATT, CDR2 SNEGSKA (reference sequence). The CDR3 extends over 13 amino acids. V dropped 1 base and J dropped 8; count of bases not matched to a gene: 4. CDR3 sequence (DNA): TGCAGTGCTAGAGTGACAGGGGGCAGGGGCTACACCTTC. It specifies CSARVTGGRGYTF.

Many counts were recorded for this clonotype. The V call is TRBV5-1, the J call TRBJ2-3; 7 bases line up with TRBD1. This CDR3 comprises 16 residues. V was clipped by 2 bases and J by 2 bases; unmatched bases: 8. Germline CDR1 reads SGHRS; CDR2 reads YFSETQ. The CDR3 is CASSFLQGSATDTQYF. In DNA form, the CDR3 reads TGCGCCAGCAGCTTCCTACAGGGGAGCGCCACAGATACGCAGTATTTT. Supplemented by reference TRBV5-1 and TRBJ2-3, the full variable domain reads KAGVTQTPRYLIKTRGQQVTLSCSPISGHRSVSWYQQTPGQGLQFLFEYFSETQRNKGNFPGRFSGRQFSNSRSEMNVSTLELGDSALYLCASSFLQGSATDTQYFGPGTRLTVL.

Ten or more counts support this clonotype. CDR3 coding DNA: TGTGCCACCAGCAGCAGAACAGGGTACCAGGATGGCTACACCTTC. It encodes CATSSRTGYQDGYTF. The rearrangement joins TRBV15 to TRBJ1-2; D is perhaps TRBD1 (6 bases). CDR3 length: 15 residues. Germline assignment: CDR1 LNHNV and CDR2 YYDKDF (reference sequence). V was pared by 3 bases and J by 6 bases, with 17 bases between.

This clonotype was recorded at least ten times. The V call is TRBV25-1, the J call TRBJ2-7, with 10 positions matching TRBD2. The CDR3 is 16 residues long. V lost 6 bases, J lost 0 bases, and 8 bases stayed unmatched. Germline CDR1 is MGHDK and CDR2 is SYGVNS. The CDR3 region has the DNA TGTGCCAGCAGAAATTCTCTAGCGGGGGCCTCCTACGAGCAGTACTTC. Its translation: CASRNSLAGASYEQYF.

This clonotype has ten or more counts. The chain carries TRBV20-1 and TRBJ1-5; TRBD1 is a possible D gene (6 bases). V was cut by 1 base and J by 4 bases, with 11 bases left in between. This CDR3 region has 14 residues. Germline loops: CDR1 DFQATT, CDR2 SNEGSKA (reference sequence). CDR3 in amino acids: CSARAGEVNQPQHF. Written as DNA, the CDR3 is TGCAGTGCTAGAGCAGGGGAGGTTAATCAGCCCCAGCATTTT.

This clonotype was counted many times. At one end, the junction sequence differs from germline, possibly due to a read error. The rearrangement joins TRBV27 to TRBJ1-6, with 9 nucleotides matching TRBD1. CDR1 is MNHEY and CDR2 is SMNVEV in the germline V gene (reference sequence). This CDR3 spans 15 amino acids. Here the CDR3 DNA reads TGTGCCAGCAGTATATCCGGGACAGGGTACTCACCCCTCCACTTT. It translates to CASSISGTGYSPLHF.

This chain uses TRBV20-1 with TRBJ2-3; 8 nucleotides line up with TRBD1. Germline loops: CDR1 DFQATT, CDR2 SNEGSKA (reference sequence). The CDR3 loop spans 16 amino acids. The CDR3 loop reads CCSWGQGAFGTDTQYF. The CDR3 DNA reads TGCTGCTCTTGGGGTCAGGGGGCCTTCGGCACAGATACGCAGTATTTT.

This clonotype was seen a handful of times. A much larger clone sits a single nucleotide away, making a read error possible. This chain joins TRBV7-3 and TRBJ1-2; D uncertain. V lost 1 base, J lost 12 bases, and 12 bases lay in between. CDR1 SGHTA and CDR2 FQGTGA come from the germline V gene. There are 12 residues in the CDR3. In DNA, the CDR3 is TGTGCCAGCAGCTTAATCTGGCAGTCCCACACCTTC. Protein product: CASSLIWQSHTF.

This clonotype has more than one count but fewer than ten. This rearrangement joins TRBV5-1 to TRBJ2-1; 9 nucleotides match TRBD2. With V trimmed by 1 base and J by 5 bases, 10 bases remained unmatched. The CDR3 contains 17 residues. Germline CDR1 and CDR2: SGHRS and YFSETQ. Written as DNA, the CDR3 is TGCGCCAGCAGCTTGTGGTATGAGCGGGGGGAAAACAATGAGCAGTTCTTC. Protein sequence: CASSLWYERGENNEQFF.